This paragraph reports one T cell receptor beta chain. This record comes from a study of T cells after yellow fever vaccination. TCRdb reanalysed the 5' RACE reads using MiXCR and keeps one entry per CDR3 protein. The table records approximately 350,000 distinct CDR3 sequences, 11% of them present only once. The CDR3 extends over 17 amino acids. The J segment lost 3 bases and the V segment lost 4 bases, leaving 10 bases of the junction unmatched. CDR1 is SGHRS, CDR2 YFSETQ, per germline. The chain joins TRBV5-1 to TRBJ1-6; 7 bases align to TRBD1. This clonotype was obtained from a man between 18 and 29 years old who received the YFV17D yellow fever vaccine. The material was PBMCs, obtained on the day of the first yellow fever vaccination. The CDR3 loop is CASSPTTGDDYNSPLHF. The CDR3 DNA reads TGCGCCAGCAGCCCGACAACAGGGGACGACTATAATTCACCCCTCCACTTT.